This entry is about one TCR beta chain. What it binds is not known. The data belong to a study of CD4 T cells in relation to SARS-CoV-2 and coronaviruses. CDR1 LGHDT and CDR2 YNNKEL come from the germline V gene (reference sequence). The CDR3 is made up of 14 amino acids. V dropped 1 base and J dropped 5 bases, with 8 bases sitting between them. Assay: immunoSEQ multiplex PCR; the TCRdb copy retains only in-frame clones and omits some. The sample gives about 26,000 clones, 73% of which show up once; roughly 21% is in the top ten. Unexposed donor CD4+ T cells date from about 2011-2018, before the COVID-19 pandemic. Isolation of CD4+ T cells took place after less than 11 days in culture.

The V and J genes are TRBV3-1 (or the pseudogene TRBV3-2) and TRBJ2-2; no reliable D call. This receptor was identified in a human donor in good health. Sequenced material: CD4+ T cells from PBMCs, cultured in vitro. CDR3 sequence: CASSQGVGTGELFF. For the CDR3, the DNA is TGTGCCAGCAGCCAAGGGGTCGGGACCGGGGAGCTGTTTTTT.